A single sample gave rise to the 25 T cell receptor beta chains below, sequenced in a study of control samples from healthy donors and cancer patients. Clones were sequenced by immunoSEQ multiplex PCR, and TCRdb holds only the in-frame ones, with some missing. This sample carries some 150,000 clones, 91% of them seen once, and the ten largest clones take approximately 2.9%. Sequencing was performed on blood. Receptors were obtained from a man aged 25 to 40 in good health.

In its sample, this clone was seen a few times. The J gene is TRBJ1-2, the V gene TRBV4-2; D is possibly TRBD1 (5 bases). CDR1 LGHNA and CDR2 YNFKEQ come from the germline V gene. The CDR3 is 13 amino acids. V was cut by 6 bases and J by 8 bases, with 16 bases left in between. The CDR3 DNA reads TGTGCCAGCAGATCACAGGATCAAGGAGGCTACACCTTC. It translates to CASRSQDQGGYTF.

The chain joins TRBV19 to TRBJ2-1, with 11 bases matching TRBD2. The junction had 13 bases not matched to a gene; V was cut back by 2 bases and J by 7 bases. The germline gives CDR1 LNHDA, CDR2 SQIVND (reference sequence). CDR3 length equals 18 residues. The CDR3 nucleotides are TGTGCCAGTAGTATACTCCAAAATCTAGCGGGGGGATATAATGAGCAGTTCTTC. Residues: CASSILQNLAGGYNEQFF.

The rearrangement links TRBV5-1 to TRBJ2-1; unclear D gene. Germline assignment: CDR1 SGHRS and CDR2 YFSETQ. Trimming left V 0 bases short and J 5 bases short, with 9 bases between. CDR3 length: 14 residues. CDR3 in amino acids: CASSLVGENNEQFF. DNA of the CDR3: TGCGCCAGCAGCTTGGTTGGGGAAAACAATGAGCAGTTCTTC.

This chain connects TRBV19 to TRBJ2-7, with D perhaps matching TRBD1 or TRBD2 (5 bases each). Germline CDR1 LNHDA, CDR2 SQIVND (reference sequence). The CDR3 extends over 11 amino acids. The germline V and J ends were trimmed by 7 bases and 3 bases, with 7 bases remaining between them. CDR3 amino acids: CASTGGYEQYF. For the CDR3, the DNA is TGTGCCAGTACTGGGGGCTACGAGCAGTACTTC. The full variable domain, completed using reference TRBV19 and TRBJ2-7, is DGGITQSPKYLFRKEGQNVTLSCEQNLNHDAMYWYRQDPGQGLRLIYYSQIVNDFQKGDIAEGYSVSREKKESFPLTVTSAQKNPTAFYLCASTGGYEQYFGPGTRLTVT.

V usage is TRBV27 and J usage is TRBJ1-4; D call uncertain. The CDR3 spans 13 residues. Germline assignment: CDR1 MNHEY and CDR2 SMNVEV (reference sequence). The germline V and J ends were trimmed by 6 bases and 5 bases, with 10 bases remaining between them. For the CDR3, the DNA is TGTGCCAGCAGCCTCGATTGGAATGAAAAACTGTTTTTT. Amino acids: CASSLDWNEKLFF.

The chain combines TRBV10-3 with TRBJ1-5, with a tentative D call TRBD1 (6 bases). V lost 0 bases and J lost 6, with 9 bases in between. Germline V gives CDR1 ENHRY, CDR2 SYGVKD. The CDR3 is made up of 14 amino acids. The CDR3 DNA sequence: TGTGCCATCAGTGAGTCACAGGGTCCTCAGCCCCAGCATTTT. It codes for CAISESQGPQPQHF.

The chain is built from TRBV6-5 and TRBJ2-7, with 8 bases aligning to TRBD2. The CDR3 consists of 14 residues. J was trimmed by 3 bases and V by 6 bases; bases with no gene match: 7. CDR1 MNHEY and CDR2 SVGAGI come from the germline V gene. The CDR3, as DNA: TGTGCCAGCAGCCGGACTAGCTCCCTCTACGAGCAGTACTTC. As protein: CASSRTSSLYEQYF.

This clone showed up just once. The chain carries TRBV28 and TRBJ1-5; D is uncertain. This CDR3 spans 15 amino acids. The germline V gene encodes CDR1 MDHEN and CDR2 SYDVKM. Trimming removed 5 bases at V and 7 bases at J, with 18 bases between. The CDR3 is CASSPRGRLVQPQHF. The CDR3 nucleotides read TGTGCCAGCAGTCCCCGCGGGCGGTTGGTACAGCCCCAGCATTTT.

The CDR3 DNA reads as TGTGCCTGGAGTGGGAGGGGTTCGGAAGAGACCCAGTACTTC. Translating gives CAWSGRGSEETQYF. V usage is TRBV30 and J usage is TRBJ2-5, with D tentatively TRBD2 (6 bases). The germline V and J ends were trimmed by 1 base and 3 bases, with 12 bases remaining between them. The CDR3 runs 14 residues. Germline loops: CDR1 GTSNPN, CDR2 SVGIG (reference sequence).

The chain carries TRBV6-4 and TRBJ2-2; 8 bases fit TRBD2. V was clipped by 0 bases and J by 3 bases; unmatched bases: 0. The germline gives CDR1 MRHNA, CDR2 SNTAGT. This CDR3 comprises 15 residues. CDR3 sequence: CASSDSAGDTGELFF. Here the CDR3 DNA reads TGTGCCAGCAGTGACTCAGCGGGGGACACCGGGGAGCTGTTTTTT.

The chain's CDR3 is CASSNSGAGTGNQPQHF. The DNA of the CDR3 is TGTGCCAGTAGTAACTCGGGGGCGGGGACGGGCAATCAGCCCCAGCATTTT. The V and J genes are TRBV19 and TRBJ1-5, with D possibly TRBD1 on 6 matching bases. CDR1 and CDR2 (germline): LNHDA, SQIVND (reference sequence). Trimming removed 4 bases from V and 2 bases from J, with 18 bases in between. The CDR3 sequence is 17 residues long.

DNA of the CDR3: TGTGCCAGCAGCGAGGGGGGGTTCTACGAGCAGTACTTC. This translates into CASSEGGFYEQYF. The V gene is TRBV7-9, the J gene TRBJ2-7; TRBD2 is a possible D gene (7 bases). V lost 5 bases, J lost 3 bases, and 11 bases lay in between. CDR3 length: 13 amino acids. CDR1 and CDR2 (germline): SEHNR, FQNEAQ (reference sequence).

The chain has TRBV27 and TRBJ1-6; D is possibly TRBD1 (5 bases). Germline V gene data show CDR1 as MNHEY and CDR2 as SMNVEV (reference sequence). V was shortened by 3 bases and J by 10 bases, with 13 bases between the two germline ends. CDR3 length equals 14 residues. CDR3 residues: CASSFVQGTSPLHF. CDR3 DNA: TGTGCCAGCAGTTTTGTTCAGGGTACATCACCCCTCCACTTT.

This rearrangement joins TRBV29-1 to TRBJ1-2; weak D call: TRBD1 (5 bases). CDR1 and CDR2 (germline): SQVTM, ANQGSEA. V was clipped by 6 bases and J by 8 bases, with 16 bases between them. CDR3 length: 12 amino acids. CDR3 loop: CSVPGTAGGYTF. DNA of the CDR3: TGCAGCGTCCCCGGGACGGCCGGAGGCTACACCTTC.

The chain joins TRBV11-2 to TRBJ2-3, with 14 nucleotides matching TRBD2. Germline V lookup: CDR1 SGHAT, CDR2 FQNNGV. The CDR3 sequence is 16 residues long. The trim removed 6 bases at V and 3 bases at J, leaving 5 bases unmatched. DNA of the CDR3: TGTGCCAGCAGTCCGACTAGCGGGGGGGCAACAGATACGCAGTATTTT. This codes for CASSPTSGGATDTQYF.

This clone rates as medium-sized. This rearrangement joins TRBV7-3 to TRBJ1-6; tentatively, D is TRBD1 (5 bases). Germline values: CDR1 SGHTA, CDR2 FQGTGA. Trimming removed 2 bases at V and 8 bases at J, with 13 bases between. The CDR3 loop spans 15 amino acids. CDR3 sequence: CASSLRGSRDSPLHF. CDR3 coding DNA: TGTGCCAGCAGCTTACGGGGGTCTAGGGATTCACCCCTCCACTTT.

This chain's CDR3 is CASSTHPGQGIYEQYF. The CDR3 DNA sequence: TGTGCCAGCAGTACTCATCCGGGACAGGGCATCTACGAGCAGTACTTC. The rearrangement joins TRBV6-2 or TRBV6-3 to TRBJ2-7; 9 bases line up with TRBD1. Germline lookup yields CDR1 MNHEY and CDR2 SVGEGT. V lost 5 bases and J lost 3; bases outside the gene matches: 11. The CDR3 totals 16 residues.

This clone has more than one count but fewer than ten. The chain carries TRBV6-1 and TRBJ1-3; 7 bases agree with TRBD1. The germline CDR1 and CDR2 sequences are MNHNS and SASEGT. The CDR3 loop spans 16 amino acids. V was pared by 4 bases and J by 0 bases, with 6 bases of the junction left unmatched. This CDR3 reads CASSGGQASSGNTIYF. CDR3 nucleotide sequence: TGTGCCAGCAGTGGTGGACAGGCGAGCTCTGGAAACACCATATATTTT.

The CDR3 coding sequence is TGTGCCATCACCAGGGAGAGCTCCTACAATGAGCAGTTCTTC. Translation gives CAITRESSYNEQFF. The chain links TRBV2 to TRBJ2-1, with D perhaps matching TRBD1 or TRBD2 (5 bases each). The CDR3 spans 14 residues. V lost 10 bases and J lost 0, with 13 bases in between. Per germline, CDR1 SNHLY and CDR2 FYNNEI.

The chain carries TRBV29-1 and TRBJ1-4; TRBD1 aligns across 7 bases. V lost 4 bases to trimming and J lost 6 bases; unmatched junction nucleotides: 8. The CDR3 consists of 14 residues. Germline lookup yields CDR1 SQVTM and CDR2 ANQGSEA. The CDR3 coding sequence is TGCAGCGTTGGACGGAAAGGGGGCCATGAAAAACTGTTTTTT. Translation gives CSVGRKGGHEKLFF. The full variable domain, with the rest looked up from reference TRBV29-1 and TRBJ1-4, is SAVISQKPSRDICQRGTSLTIQCQVDSQVTMMFWYRQQPGQSLTLIATANQGSEATYESGFVIDKFPISRPNLTFSTLTVSNMSPEDSSIYLCSVGRKGGHEKLFFGSGTQLSVL.

V is TRBV7-8 and J is TRBJ1-6, with D maybe TRBD1 (5 bases). Per germline, CDR1 SGHVS and CDR2 FQNEAQ. V lost 5 bases to trimming and J lost 4 bases, with 21 bases between them. This CDR3 spans 18 amino acids. The DNA for the CDR3 is TGTGCCAGCAGCAATTCCTGGGACGTAGGACCGTATAATTCACCCCTCCACTTT. This encodes CASSNSWDVGPYNSPLHF.

The rearrangement uses TRBV9 and TRBJ1-1; D gene ambiguous. The CDR3 contains 13 residues. V was cut by 1 base and J by 5 bases, with 9 bases left in between. The germline CDR1 and CDR2 sequences are SGDLS and YYNGEE. CDR3 loop: CASSVWVGTEAFF. The CDR3, as DNA: TGTGCCAGCAGCGTATGGGTTGGGACTGAAGCTTTCTTT. Looking up the rest from reference TRBV9 and TRBJ1-1 gives the full variable domain: DSGVTQTPKHLITATGQRVTLRCSPRSGDLSVYWYQQSLDQGLQFLIQYYNGEERAKGNILERFSAQQFPDLHSELNLSSLELGDSALYFCASSVWVGTEAFFGQGTRLTVV.

This chain links TRBV10-2 with TRBJ2-7; D call uncertain. The CDR3 is 14 amino acids. Germline V lookup: CDR1 WSHSY, CDR2 SAAADI. V lost 3 bases, J lost 0 bases, and 9 bases lay in between. For the CDR3, the DNA is TGCGCCAGCAGTGATTCGGCGGTCTCCTACGAGCAGTACTTC. The encoded protein is CASSDSAVSYEQYF.

The J gene is TRBJ2-2, the V gene TRBV5-6; D possibly corresponds to TRBD1 (6 bases). The V gene's germline CDR1 is SGHDT and CDR2 YYEEEE. The CDR3 consists of 15 residues. Trimming left V 0 bases short and J 12 bases short, with 18 bases between. The CDR3 nucleotides read TGTGCCAGCAGCTTGGAGTCGGGGCAGGGGACCAAGCTGTTTTTT. Its protein is CASSLESGQGTKLFF.

This chain links TRBV7-8 with TRBJ1-5; tentatively, D is TRBD1 (6 bases). This CDR3 region has 14 residues. Trimming left V 1 base short and J 5 bases short, with 9 bases between. Germline-derived CDR1 and CDR2 are SGHVS and FQNEAQ. In nucleotides, the CDR3 is TGTGCCAGCAGCTTAGGTCCAGGGGATCAGCCCCAGCATTTT. Its protein product is CASSLGPGDQPQHF.